This T cell receptor (beta chain) is drawn from a study of T cells in Graves' hyperthyroidism and ophthalmopathy. The CDR3 totals 15 residues. Looked up from germline, CDR1 is SGHKS and CDR2 is YYEKEE (reference sequence). V lost 8 bases and J lost 0; bases outside the gene matches: 11. TCR beta CDR3 regions were amplified from RNA. The HTBI primer set was used in a first-round RT-PCR of the TCR CDR3. TCRdb fed the multiplex PCR reads into MiXCR, producing one record per CDR3 protein. The profile shows 300,000 to 450,000 distinct CDR3 sequences, approximately 14% of them singletons. Patients aged 18 to 65 had newly diagnosed hyperthyroidism that had lasted under 2 months. When hyperthyroidism was first diagnosed, the blood sample was taken, preceding any ophthalmopathy symptoms. PBMCs were collected from an approximately 9.3 ml volume of fresh peripheral blood. This clonotype has only a few counts.

V is TRBV5-5 and J is TRBJ2-7; the match to TRBD1 covers 7 bases. This sequence originates from a woman between 18 and 30 years old with Graves' hyperthyroidism that later progressed to Graves' ophthalmopathy. Sequences were obtained from blood. The DNA for the CDR3 is TGTGCCAGGTCGGGATCAGGGGGAATCTCCTACGAGCAGTACTTC. It codes for CARSGSGGISYEQYF.